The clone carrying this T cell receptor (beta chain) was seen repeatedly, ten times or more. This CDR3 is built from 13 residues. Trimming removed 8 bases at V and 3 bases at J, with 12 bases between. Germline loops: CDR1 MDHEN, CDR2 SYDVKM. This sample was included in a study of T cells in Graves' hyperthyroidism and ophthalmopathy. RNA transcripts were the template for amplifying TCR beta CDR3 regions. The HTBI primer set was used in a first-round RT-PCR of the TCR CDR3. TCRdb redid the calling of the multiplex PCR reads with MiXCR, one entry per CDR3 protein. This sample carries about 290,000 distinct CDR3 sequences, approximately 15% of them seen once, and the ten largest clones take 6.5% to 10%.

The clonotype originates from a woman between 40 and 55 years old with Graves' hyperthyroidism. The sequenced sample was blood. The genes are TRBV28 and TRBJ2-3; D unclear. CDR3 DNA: TGTGCCAGCGGTTCCCCAGTTACAGATACGCAGTATTTT. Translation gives CASGSPVTDTQYF.